The source of this T cell receptor (beta chain) is a study of neurological immune-mediated disorders. This clonotype has ten or more counts. The authors produced cDNA by 5'RACE using 10-nucleotide random UMIs. TCRdb re-called the 5' RACE reads with MiXCR, one entry per CDR3 protein. The table lists around 100,000 distinct CDR3 sequences, 9.5% to 14% of them singletons. Time point in this sample: longitudinal time-point 3. The sequence was obtained from a female donor with HTLV-1-associated myelopathy (HAM/TSP). The sequencing sample was made of PBMCs.

The CDR3 here is CASSRGQGITGELFF. In DNA, the CDR3 is TGCGCCAGCAGCCGCGGACAGGGGATCACCGGGGAGCTGTTTTTT. The chain joins TRBV5-1 to TRBJ2-2; TRBD1 aligns across 9 bases. With V trimmed by 4 bases and J by 4 bases, 5 bases remained unmatched. Per the germline V gene, CDR1 is SGHRS and CDR2 is YFSETQ. This CDR3 comprises 15 residues.